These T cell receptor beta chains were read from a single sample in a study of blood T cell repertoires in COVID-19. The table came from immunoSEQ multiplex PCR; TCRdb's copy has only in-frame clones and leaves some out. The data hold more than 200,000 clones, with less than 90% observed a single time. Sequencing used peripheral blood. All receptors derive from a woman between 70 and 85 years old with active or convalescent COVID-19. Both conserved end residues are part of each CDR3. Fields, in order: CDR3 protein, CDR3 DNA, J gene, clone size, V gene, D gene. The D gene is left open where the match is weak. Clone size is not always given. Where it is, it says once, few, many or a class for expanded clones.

CASSLVTGVVKTQYF TGTGCCAGCAGCTTGGTGACAGGGGTTGTAAAGACCCAGTACTTC TRBJ2-5 NA TRBV5-4 TRBD1
CASSLTSGGAPGELFF TGTGCCAGCAGCTTGACCAGCGGGGGGGCCCCCGGGGAGCTGTTTTTT TRBJ2-2 NA TRBV5-4 TRBD2
CASSSTPTGELFF TGTGCCAGCAGCTCGACCCCGACAGGGGAGCTGTTTTTT TRBJ2-2 NA TRBV9 NA
CASSRGHLSSYNEQFF TGCGCCAGCAGCCGGGGACACCTAAGCTCCTACAATGAGCAGTTCTTC TRBJ2-1 NA TRBV4-1 NA
CASRQGFSGNTIYF TGTGCCAGCAGACAGGGGTTCTCTGGAAACACCATATATTTT TRBJ1-3 NA TRBV7-6 TRBD1
CASSYGAHALYGYTF TGTGCCAGCAGTTACGGGGCCCACGCCCTTTATGGCTACACCTTC TRBJ1-2 NA TRBV6-5 NA
CASSVTGVNTGELFF TGTGCCAGCAGTGTGACAGGAGTGAACACCGGGGAGCTGTTTTTT TRBJ2-2 NA TRBV28 NA
CAWRGGQGIAGYTF TGTGCCTGGAGAGGGGGACAGGGGATAGCGGGCTACACCTTC TRBJ1-2 once TRBV30 TRBD1
CASSFTSGRAEFF TGTGCCAGCAGTTTCACTAGCGGGAGGGCCGAATTCTTC TRBJ2-1 many TRBV27 TRBD2
CASSLGVTEAFF TGCGCCAGCAGCCTAGGGGTCACTGAAGCTTTCTTT TRBJ1-1 few TRBV4-1 NA
CASTIMGGFAFF TGTGCCAGTACCATAATGGGGGGTTTCGCTTTCTTT TRBJ1-1 NA TRBV19 NA
CASSPAGGQGSYEQYF TGTGCCAGCAGCCCGGCAGGCGGACAGGGGTCCTACGAGCAGTACTTC TRBJ2-7 NA TRBV5-4 TRBD1
CSASRTSGNYNEQFF TGCAGTGCTAGTAGGACTAGCGGGAACTACAATGAGCAGTTCTTC TRBJ2-1 NA TRBV20-1 TRBD2
CASSHRQGLYEQYF TGTGCCAGCAGCCACCGACAGGGGCTCTACGAGCAGTACTTC TRBJ2-7 few TRBV7-2 TRBD1
CASSLRGGEQYF TGCGCCAGCAGCTTGAGGGGAGGCGAGCAGTACTTC TRBJ2-7 NA TRBV5-1 NA
CASTLQGASTEAFF TGCGCCAGCACCTTACAGGGGGCGAGCACTGAAGCTTTCTTT TRBJ1-1 NA TRBV5-1 TRBD1
CASSLIGTAKDTQYF TGTGCCAGTAGTTTAATAGGGACAGCAAAAGATACGCAGTATTTT TRBJ2-3 NA TRBV19 TRBD1
CASSSDSYGYTF TGCGCCAGCAGTTCGGACAGTTATGGCTACACCTTC TRBJ1-2 NA TRBV5-1 NA
CASSLGRGTEAFF TGTGCCAGCAGTTTGGGTAGGGGCACTGAAGCTTTCTTT TRBJ1-1 NA TRBV12-3/TRBV12-4 NA
CASSPWGAGNTIYF TGTGCCAGCAGCCCCTGGGGGGCTGGAAACACCATATATTTT TRBJ1-3 NA TRBV3-1/TRBV3-2 NA
CASSLSPYTIYF TGTGCCAGCAGCTTAAGCCCCTACACCATATATTTT TRBJ1-3 NA TRBV11-2 NA
CASSQVWGRGREETQYF TGTGCCAGCAGCCAAGTGTGGGGGCGGGGGAGAGAGGAGACCCAGTACTTC TRBJ2-5 once TRBV3-1/TRBV3-2 NA
CASSYTVTGDGYTF TGTGCCAGCAGTTACACCGTTACAGGGGATGGCTACACCTTC TRBJ1-2 NA TRBV6-2/TRBV6-3 TRBD1
CASSRQGALYSPLHF TGTGCCAGCAGTCGACAGGGGGCGCTTTATTCACCCCTCCACTTT TRBJ1-6 NA TRBV27 TRBD1
CASSQPGSNTIYF TGTGCCAGCAGCCAGCCGGGGAGTAACACCATATATTTT TRBJ1-3 NA TRBV3-1/TRBV3-2 NA
CASSLIQGVGYTF TGTGCCAGCAGCTTAATTCAGGGCGTCGGCTACACCTTC TRBJ1-2 NA TRBV7-2 NA
CASSLRGTEAFF TGCGCCAGCAGCTTGAGAGGCACTGAAGCTTTCTTT TRBJ1-1 once TRBV5-1 NA
CASTFRGVLEETQYF TGCGCCAGCACCTTCAGGGGCGTCTTAGAAGAGACCCAGTACTTC TRBJ2-5 NA TRBV5-1 NA
CASSEVEIGYEQYF TGCGCCAGCAGTGAGGTTGAGATTGGCTACGAGCAGTACTTC TRBJ2-7 NA TRBV10-1 NA
CASSLRAGGLAKNIQYF TGTGCCAGCAGCTTACGAGCGGGAGGGCTAGCCAAAAACATTCAGTACTTC TRBJ2-4 NA TRBV7-9 TRBD2
CASSLSGDYEQYF TGTGCCAGCAGTTTGAGCGGGGACTACGAGCAGTACTTC TRBJ2-7 few TRBV12-3/TRBV12-4 TRBD2
CASSSRREGETQYF TGTGCCAGCAGTTCAAGACGCGAGGGAGAGACCCAGTACTTC TRBJ2-5 NA TRBV2 NA
CASSLYGTAQPQHYGYTF TGTGCCAGCAGCTTATATGGGACAGCACAGCCCCAGCACTATGGCTACACCTTC TRBJ1-2 NA TRBV7-2 TRBD1
CASSQETSGYTGELFF TGTGCCAGCAGCCAGGAGACTAGCGGATACACCGGGGAGCTGTTTTTT TRBJ2-2 NA TRBV3-1/TRBV3-2 TRBD2
CASSPGTSVEQYF TGTGCCAGCAGCCCGGGGACTAGTGTCGAGCAGTACTTC TRBJ2-7 few TRBV3-1/TRBV3-2 TRBD2
CASSLVDQGFNEQFF TGTGCCAGCAGCTTAGTTGACCAGGGGTTCAATGAGCAGTTCTTC TRBJ2-1 NA TRBV7-2 NA
CATSRDGSFYGYTF TGTGCCACCAGCAGAGATGGCAGTTTCTATGGCTACACCTTC TRBJ1-2 NA TRBV15 NA
CASTDPGTGGNTIYF TGCGCCAGCACCGATCCCGGGACAGGGGGAAACACCATATATTTT TRBJ1-3 once TRBV5-1 TRBD1
CAISGLAGAYEQYF TGTGCCATCAGTGGCCTAGCGGGGGCCTACGAGCAGTACTTC TRBJ2-7 once TRBV10-3 TRBD2
CASSLDGYITGRGEQFF TGCGCCAGCAGCTTGGATGGTTATATCACGGGGAGGGGGGAGCAGTTCTTC TRBJ2-1 NA TRBV5-1 NA
CATSDKTGQQYF TGTGCCACCAGTGATAAGACAGGTCAGCAGTACTTC TRBJ2-7 NA TRBV24-1 NA
CASSFQRGPKETQYF TGTGCCAGCAGCTTCCAGCGGGGACCGAAAGAGACCCAGTACTTC TRBJ2-5 NA TRBV7-2 TRBD2
CASSVYGIAASEQYF TGTGCCAGCAGCGTATATGGAATAGCAGCAAGCGAGCAGTACTTC TRBJ2-7 NA TRBV9 NA
CASMREGNEQFF TGCGCCAGCATGAGGGAAGGCAATGAGCAGTTCTTC TRBJ2-1 once TRBV5-1 NA
CASKYGTGGVYGYTF TGTGCCAGCAAGTACGGGACAGGGGGAGTCTATGGCTACACCTTC TRBJ1-2 NA TRBV6-5 TRBD1
CASSRGADNSPLHF TGTGCCAGCAGCCGCGGAGCGGATAATTCACCCCTCCACTTT TRBJ1-6 NA TRBV5-4 NA
CASSPQGQLNSYEQYF TGTGCCAGCTCACCACAAGGACAGCTCAACTCCTACGAGCAGTACTTC TRBJ2-7 NA TRBV18 NA
CASRPLGQGSNTGELFF TGTGCCAGCAGACCCCTGGGACAGGGGAGTAACACCGGGGAGCTGTTTTTT TRBJ2-2 NA TRBV27 TRBD1
CASSRSGGATDEQFF TGTGCCAGCTCTCGTAGCGGGGGGGCCACGGATGAGCAGTTCTTC TRBJ2-1 NA TRBV18 TRBD2
CASSLASGRLGQGKNGYTF TGTGCCAGCAGCTTAGCTTCGGGGCGCCTCGGACAGGGAAAAAACGGCTACACCTTC TRBJ1-2 NA TRBV7-9 TRBD1
CASSPSDKLETQYF TGTGCCAGCAGCCCTAGCGACAAGCTAGAGACCCAGTACTTC TRBJ2-5 NA TRBV28 NA
CASSEDRAALGTDTQYF TGTGCCAGTAGTGAGGACAGGGCTGCCCTAGGCACAGATACGCAGTATTTT TRBJ2-3 NA TRBV19 TRBD1
CATQRGAENTGELFF TGTGCCACCCAACGGGGGGCGGAGAACACCGGGGAGCTGTTTTTT TRBJ2-2 NA TRBV11-1 NA
CASSLRGFTEAFF TGTGCCAGCAGTTTAAGAGGGTTCACTGAAGCTTTCTTT TRBJ1-1 once TRBV27 NA
CASRRGIHEKLFF TGTGCCAGCAGGCGGGGGATACACGAAAAACTGTTTTTT TRBJ1-4 few TRBV27 NA
CASSVTGSVSEAFF TGTGCCAGCAGCGTTACAGGATCGGTGTCTGAAGCTTTCTTT TRBJ1-1 few TRBV7-2 NA
CASSLGQGAQGHYYGYTF TGTGCCAGCAGCCTCGGACAGGGGGCGCAGGGTCACTACTATGGCTACACCTTC TRBJ1-2 NA TRBV4-2 TRBD1
CASSQDPLGREPGTQYF TGTGCCAGCAGCCAAGACCCCCTAGGTAGGGAGCCTGGTACGCAGTATTTT TRBJ2-3 NA TRBV4-2 NA
CATSDPGDRVKETQYF TGTGCCACCAGTGATCCCGGGGACAGGGTGAAGGAGACCCAGTACTTC TRBJ2-5 NA TRBV24-1 TRBD1